These T cell receptor beta chains were read from a single sample in a study of blood T cell repertoires in COVID-19. Only in-frame clones appear in the TCRdb table, and some are missing; sequencing was by immunoSEQ multiplex PCR. The sample yields a few hundred thousand clones, about 90% seen once. Input material: PBMCs or T cells enriched from blood (not recorded which). The receptors shown here come from a middle-aged man in a cohort exposed to, infected with or recovered from COVID-19 (not recorded which). CDR3s include the opening cysteine and the closing phenylalanine or tryptophan. D genes are given only for firm matches. Size values are once, few and many counts, or a class for expanded clones, and some rows have none.

size | J | D | V | CDR3 | DNA
few | TRBJ1-2 | TRBD1 | TRBV19 | CASSGPGQGADGYTF | TGTGCCAGTAGTGGGCCGGGACAGGGGGCGGATGGCTACACCTTC
- | TRBJ1-2 | - | TRBV28 | CASNPQGYGYTF | TGTGCCAGCAATCCACAGGGTTATGGCTACACCTTC
- | TRBJ1-1 | - | TRBV6-5 | CASSMVGVTEAFF | TGTGCCAGCAGTATGGTAGGGGTAACTGAAGCTTTCTTT
- | TRBJ1-2 | TRBD1 | TRBV6-1 | CASSEQLGQGDGYTF | TGTGCCAGCAGTGAACAATTGGGACAGGGGGATGGCTACACCTTC
- | TRBJ1-5 | - | TRBV21-1 | CANPGSNQPQHF | TGTGCCAACCCAGGGAGCAATCAGCCCCAGCATTTT
- | TRBJ1-3 | - | TRBV5-8 | CASRLELSGNTIYF | TGTGCCAGCAGACTAGAACTCTCTGGAAACACCATATATTTT
- | TRBJ1-1 | - | TRBV29-1 | CSVSRETEAFF | TGCAGCGTATCTAGGGAGACTGAAGCTTTCTTT
- | TRBJ2-7 | TRBD2 | TRBV2 | CASRVSGGIMDEQYF | TGTGCCAGCAGAGTTTCGGGAGGGATAATGGACGAGCAGTACTTC
once | TRBJ1-1 | - | TRBV6-5 | CASTDYLNTEAFF | TGTGCCAGCACCGATTACCTAAACACTGAAGCTTTCTTT
- | TRBJ2-7 | TRBD2 | TRBV7-6 | CASRQISGSHEQYF | TGTGCCAGCAGACAGATAAGCGGGAGTCACGAGCAGTACTTC
- | TRBJ1-5 | - | TRBV28 | CASSAHSNQPQHF | TGTGCCAGCAGTGCACATAGCAATCAGCCCCAGCATTTT